What follows is one T cell receptor (beta chain) and its context. This clonotype is regarded as medium-sized (0.01 to 0.1%). The antigen it binds to is not known. One base away there is no much larger clone; base qualities are not given. This sample was included in a study of patients and donors after allogeneic stem cell transplantation (TCRdb year 2020). V is shortened by 3 bases, J by 8 bases, and the region joining them spans 8 bases. Its CDR3 holds 12 amino acids, cysteine through phenylalanine. Just the 36-base CDR3 DNA is kept, in frame starting at base 1. Receptor libraries were prepared by RT-PCR. TCRdb records NextSeq 550 as the sequencer. TCRdb reprocessed the public reads (quality trimming at Q25 with fastp, clone calling with MiXCR) and kept in-frame beta chains. Here each entry gathers all rows of one CDR3 protein and keeps the most common genes and DNA. The table for this sample lists over 150,000 distinct CDR3 sequences; around two fifths of them were counted only once. The biggest ten clones account for about 33% of the sample.

This TCR came from a human donor who was either an allogeneic HSCT recipient or a stem cell or donor lymphocyte infusion donor (not recorded which). It is not recorded whose cells these are; they may come from a transplant donor. Sequenced material: blood, either unsorted or a sorted T cell fraction (not recorded which). Recombination linked TRBV12-3 or TRBV12-4 to TRBJ1-3; a tentative D match to TRBD1 spans 6 bases. The CDR3 in this case is CASSLGAYTIYF. The DNA is as follows: TGTGCCAGCAGTTTGGGGGCCTACACCATATATTTT.